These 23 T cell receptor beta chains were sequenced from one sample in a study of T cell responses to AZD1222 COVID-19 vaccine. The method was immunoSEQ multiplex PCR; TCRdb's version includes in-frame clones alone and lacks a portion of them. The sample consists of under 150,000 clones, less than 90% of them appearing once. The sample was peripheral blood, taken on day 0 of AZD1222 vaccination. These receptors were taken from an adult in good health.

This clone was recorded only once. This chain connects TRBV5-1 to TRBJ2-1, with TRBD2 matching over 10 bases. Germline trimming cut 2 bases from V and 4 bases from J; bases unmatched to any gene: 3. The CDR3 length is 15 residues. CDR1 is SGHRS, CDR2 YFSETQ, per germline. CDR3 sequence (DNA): TGCGCCAGCAGCTTAGGGACTAGCGTTTACAATGAGCAGTTCTTC. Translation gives CASSLGTSVYNEQFF.

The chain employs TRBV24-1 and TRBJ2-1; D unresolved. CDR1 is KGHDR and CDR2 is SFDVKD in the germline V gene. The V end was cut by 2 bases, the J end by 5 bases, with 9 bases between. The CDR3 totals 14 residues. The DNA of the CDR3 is TGTGCCACCAGTGATTCCGACCGAGACAATGAGCAGTTCTTC. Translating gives CATSDSDRDNEQFF.

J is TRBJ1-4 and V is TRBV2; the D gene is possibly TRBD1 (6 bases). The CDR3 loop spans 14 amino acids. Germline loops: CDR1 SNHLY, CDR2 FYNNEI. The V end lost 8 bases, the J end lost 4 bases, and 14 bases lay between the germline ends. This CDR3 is CASGFGQLNEKLFF. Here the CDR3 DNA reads TGTGCCAGCGGATTCGGACAGCTTAATGAAAAACTGTTTTTT.

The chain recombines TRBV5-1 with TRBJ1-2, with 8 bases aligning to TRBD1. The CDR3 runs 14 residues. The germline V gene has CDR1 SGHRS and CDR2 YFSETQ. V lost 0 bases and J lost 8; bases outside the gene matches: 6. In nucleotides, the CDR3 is TGCGCCAGCAGCTTGGATCGGGACAGGATAGGCTACACCTTC. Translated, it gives CASSLDRDRIGYTF.

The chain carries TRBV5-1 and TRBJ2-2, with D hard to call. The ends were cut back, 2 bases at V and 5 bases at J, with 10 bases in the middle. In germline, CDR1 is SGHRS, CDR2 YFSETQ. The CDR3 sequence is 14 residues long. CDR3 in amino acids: CASSFLDVTGELFF. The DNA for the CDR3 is TGCGCCAGCAGCTTTTTGGACGTAACCGGGGAGCTGTTTTTT.

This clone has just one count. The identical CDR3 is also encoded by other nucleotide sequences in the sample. In DNA form, the CDR3 reads TGCGCCAGCAGCTTGGGACAGGGAGGCTATGGCTACACCTTC. It translates to CASSLGQGGYGYTF. The chain has TRBV5-1 and TRBJ1-2; 7 positions agree with TRBD1. The CDR3 is made up of 14 amino acids. V lost 0 bases, J lost 4 bases, and 3 bases stayed unmatched. The V gene's germline CDR1 is SGHRS and CDR2 YFSETQ.

CDR3 loop: CASPRGGTEAFF. CDR3 nucleotides: TGTGCCAGCCCTCGAGGGGGCACTGAAGCTTTCTTT. The V gene is TRBV5-8, the J gene TRBJ1-1, with D possibly being TRBD1 (6 bases). The CDR3 loop spans 12 amino acids. Germline V gene data show CDR1 as SGHTS and CDR2 as YDEGEE. V was shortened by 7 bases and J by 4 bases, with 11 bases between the two germline ends.

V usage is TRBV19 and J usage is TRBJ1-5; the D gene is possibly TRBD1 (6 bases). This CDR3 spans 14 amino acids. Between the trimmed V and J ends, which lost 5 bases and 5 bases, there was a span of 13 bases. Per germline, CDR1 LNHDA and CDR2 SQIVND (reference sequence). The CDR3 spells CASSQGGGYQPQHF. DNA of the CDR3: TGTGCCAGTAGTCAAGGGGGGGGTTATCAGCCCCAGCATTTT.

CDR3 bases: TGTGCCAGCAGCGTAGGCCCGGGCTACGAGCAGTACTTC. Translated, it gives CASSVGPGYEQYF. V and J are TRBV9 and TRBJ2-7, with D hard to call. V shed 0 bases and J shed 3 bases, with 7 bases lying between them. The CDR3 is made up of 13 amino acids. The germline CDR1 and CDR2 sequences are SGDLS and YYNGEE.

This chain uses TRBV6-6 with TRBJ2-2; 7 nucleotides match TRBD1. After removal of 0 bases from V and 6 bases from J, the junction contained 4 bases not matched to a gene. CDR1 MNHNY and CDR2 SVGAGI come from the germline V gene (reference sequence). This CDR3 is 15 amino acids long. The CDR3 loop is CASSYSGRGPGELFF. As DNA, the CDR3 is TGTGCCAGCAGTTACTCGGGAAGGGGGCCCGGGGAGCTGTTTTTT.

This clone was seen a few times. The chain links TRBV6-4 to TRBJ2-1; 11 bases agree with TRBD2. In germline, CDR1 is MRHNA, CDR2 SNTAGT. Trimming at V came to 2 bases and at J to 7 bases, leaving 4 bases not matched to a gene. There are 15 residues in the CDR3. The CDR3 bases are TGTGCCAGCAGTGACGAGGTAGCGGGAGGGAATGAGCAGTTCTTC. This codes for CASSDEVAGGNEQFF.

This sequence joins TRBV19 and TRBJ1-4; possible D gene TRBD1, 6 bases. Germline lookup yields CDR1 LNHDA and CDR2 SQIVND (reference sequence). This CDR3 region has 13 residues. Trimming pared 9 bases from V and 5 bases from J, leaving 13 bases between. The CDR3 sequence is CASSTGSNEKLFF. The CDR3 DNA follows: TGTGCCAGCTCGACAGGCTCAAATGAAAAACTGTTTTTT.

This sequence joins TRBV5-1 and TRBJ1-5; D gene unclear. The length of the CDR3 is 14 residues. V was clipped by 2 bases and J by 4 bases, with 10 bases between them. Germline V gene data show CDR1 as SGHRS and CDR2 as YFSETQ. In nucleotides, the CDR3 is TGCGCCAGCAGCTTTGACGGCTCGAATCAGCCCCAGCATTTT. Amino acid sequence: CASSFDGSNQPQHF.

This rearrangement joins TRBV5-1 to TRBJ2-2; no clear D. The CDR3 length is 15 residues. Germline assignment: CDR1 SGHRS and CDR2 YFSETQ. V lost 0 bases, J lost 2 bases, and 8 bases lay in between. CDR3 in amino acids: CASSLAQPNTGELFF. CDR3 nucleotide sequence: TGCGCCAGCAGCTTGGCCCAGCCAAACACCGGGGAGCTGTTTTTT.

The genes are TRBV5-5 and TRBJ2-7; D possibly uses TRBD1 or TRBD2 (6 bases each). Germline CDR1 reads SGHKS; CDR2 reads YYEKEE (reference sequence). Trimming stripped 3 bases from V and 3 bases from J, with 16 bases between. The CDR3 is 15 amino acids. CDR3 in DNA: TGTGCCAGCAGCTCGTTTCGGGGGCGGCACTACGAGCAGTACTTC. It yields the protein CASSSFRGRHYEQYF.

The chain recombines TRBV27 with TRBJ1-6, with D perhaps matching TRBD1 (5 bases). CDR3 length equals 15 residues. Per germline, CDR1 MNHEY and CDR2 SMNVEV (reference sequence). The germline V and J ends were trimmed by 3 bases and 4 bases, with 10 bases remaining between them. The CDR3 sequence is CASSLGSGYNSPLHF. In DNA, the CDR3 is TGTGCCAGCAGTTTGGGTTCAGGGTATAATTCACCCCTCCACTTT.

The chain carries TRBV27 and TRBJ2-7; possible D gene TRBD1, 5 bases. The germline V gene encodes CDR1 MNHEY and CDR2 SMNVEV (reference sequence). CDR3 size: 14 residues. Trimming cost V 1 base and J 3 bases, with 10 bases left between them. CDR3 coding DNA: TGTGCCAGCAGTTTATTTGGGGCCGGCTACGAGCAGTACTTC. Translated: CASSLFGAGYEQYF.

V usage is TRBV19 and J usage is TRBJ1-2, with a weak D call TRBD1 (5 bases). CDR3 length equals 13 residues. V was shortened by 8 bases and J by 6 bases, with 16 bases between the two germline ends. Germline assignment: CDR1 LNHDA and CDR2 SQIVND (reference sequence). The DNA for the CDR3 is TGTGCCAGTTCCTGGACTAGGGGCGATGGCTACACCTTC. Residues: CASSWTRGDGYTF. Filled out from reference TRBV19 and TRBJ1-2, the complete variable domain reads DGGITQSPKYLFRKEGQNVTLSCEQNLNHDAMYWYRQDPGQGLRLIYYSQIVNDFQKGDIAEGYSVSREKKESFPLTVTSAQKNPTAFYLCASSWTRGDGYTFGSGTRLTVV.

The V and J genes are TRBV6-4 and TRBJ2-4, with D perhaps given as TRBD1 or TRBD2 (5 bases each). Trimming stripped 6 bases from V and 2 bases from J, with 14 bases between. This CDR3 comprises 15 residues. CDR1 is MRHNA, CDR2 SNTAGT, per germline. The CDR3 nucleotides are TGTGCCAGCAGCGGGAAACAGGCTCCCAAAAACATTCAGTACTTC. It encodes CASSGKQAPKNIQYF.

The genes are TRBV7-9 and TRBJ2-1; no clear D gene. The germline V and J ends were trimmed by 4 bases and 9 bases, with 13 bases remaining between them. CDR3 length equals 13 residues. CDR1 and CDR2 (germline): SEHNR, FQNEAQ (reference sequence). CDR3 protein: CASSSRRKPEQFF. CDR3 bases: TGTGCCAGCAGCTCAAGACGGAAACCTGAGCAGTTCTTC.

The CDR3 loop is CASSVTGTANTEAFF. The CDR3 DNA is TGTGCCAGCAGTGTAACCGGGACGGCGAACACTGAAGCTTTCTTT. The chain combines TRBV27 with TRBJ1-1; tentative D call: TRBD1 (5 bases). Trimming left V 5 bases short and J 1 base short, with 14 bases between. This CDR3 region has 15 residues. Germline V gives CDR1 MNHEY, CDR2 SMNVEV (reference sequence).

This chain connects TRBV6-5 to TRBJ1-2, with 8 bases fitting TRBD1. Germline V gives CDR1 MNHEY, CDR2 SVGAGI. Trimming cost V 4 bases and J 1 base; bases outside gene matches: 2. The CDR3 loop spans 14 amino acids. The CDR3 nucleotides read TGTGCCAGCAGTTGGACAGGGAGTAACTATGGCTACACCTTC. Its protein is CASSWTGSNYGYTF.

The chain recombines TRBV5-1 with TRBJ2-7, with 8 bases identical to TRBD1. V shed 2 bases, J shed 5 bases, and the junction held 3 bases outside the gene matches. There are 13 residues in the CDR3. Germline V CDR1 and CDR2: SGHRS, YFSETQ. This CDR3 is CASSLNRGDEQYF. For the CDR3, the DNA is TGCGCCAGCAGCTTAAACAGGGGGGACGAGCAGTACTTC.